Listed below are T cell receptor beta chains from one sample, sequenced in a study of blood T cell repertoires in COVID-19. Only in-frame clones appear in the TCRdb table, and some are missing; sequencing was by immunoSEQ multiplex PCR. The table has roughly 210,000 clones, around four fifths seen once. Sequencing was done on a sample of peripheral blood. These receptors were obtained from a woman older than 75 with COVID-19, enrolled during active disease. Both conserved end residues are trimmed from each CDR3.

TRBV6-6 9 ATGVYNEQF
TRBV7-2 12 ASSFSGGPYEQY
TRBV7-2 14 ASSRPGQGNTGELF
TRBV5-1 13 ASSYGQQGNEKLF
TRBV5-1 14 ASSYAPGGTGNTIY
TRBV19 11 ASSIDRFTEAF
TRBV18 13 ASSPPNLQGDTQY
TRBV11-1 10 ASSLSRDEQF
TRBV19 12 ASSISGSYNEQF
TRBV7-6 10 ASSVMNSPLH
TRBV23-1 16 ASSRPSFPGQSTDTQY
TRBV5-1 14 ASSLGPGANNSPLH
TRBV7-2 13 ASSPTGGTGQPQH
TRBV10-2 12 ASSEGRVGQPQH
TRBV5-1 13 ASSSGQGSYYGYT
TRBV2 13 ARGRAATKGTEAF
TRBV3-1/TRBV3-2 14 ASSQATSGNSYEQY
TRBV7-2 14 ASSSNSGRPNTEAF
TRBV7-9 16 ASTLRREGIISGNTIY
TRBV12-3/TRBV12-4 11 ASSPQGYGELF
TRBV13 14 ASSLLAGTENSPLH
TRBV6-5 11 ASSLRRDTEAF
TRBV13 13 ASSRQGAVGYGYT
TRBV2 16 ASSVIAGEGLAKNIQY
TRBV3-1/TRBV3-2 12 ASSQGQGNYGYT
TRBV7-2 13 ASAAGGASGNTIY
TRBV27 15 ASSFPFRGGSHNEQF
TRBV7-2 12 ASSLDSKGNTIY
TRBV4-1 15 ASSQGGARMGNQPQH
TRBV11-2 14 ASSLDGVRSIETQY
TRBV5-1 14 ASSLQASGGFDEQF
TRBV28 12 ASSDGQSFEKLF
TRBV19 14 ASSTGQGALWDTQY
TRBV19 14 ASSDPGHAAGGTQY
TRBV6-5 12 ASSYAESNQPQH
TRBV19 15 ASSKQRQTGGYNEQF
TRBV10-3 11 AISDGGLDGYT
TRBV7-2 15 ASSRLAGSSGANVLT
TRBV28 13 ASSFPGGGSYEQY
TRBV5-1 13 ASSPSGEGTGELF
TRBV5-1 13 ASSLGTLSGNTIY
TRBV6-6 10 ASSYRTDEQY
TRBV18 12 ASSNRGSNYEQY
TRBV7-7 16 ASSLGGGRDRNNQPQH
TRBV7-2 13 ASSTWDRGKETQY
TRBV2 14 ASSAQGDGSNQPQH